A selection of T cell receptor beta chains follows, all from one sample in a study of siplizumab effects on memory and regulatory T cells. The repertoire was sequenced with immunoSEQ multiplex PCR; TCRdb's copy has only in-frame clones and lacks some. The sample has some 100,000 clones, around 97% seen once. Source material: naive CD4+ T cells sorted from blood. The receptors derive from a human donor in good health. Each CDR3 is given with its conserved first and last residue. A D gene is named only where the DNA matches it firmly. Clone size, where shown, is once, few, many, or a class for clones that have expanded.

CDR3 protein: CASSIDLGPRAQHF
CDR3 DNA: TGTGCCAGTAGTATAGATTTGGGTCCGAGGGCCCAGCATTTT
V gene: TRBV19
D gene: -
clone size: -
J gene: TRBJ1-5

CDR3 protein: CASSLSGGADTQYF
CDR3 DNA: TGTGCCAGCAGCTTGAGCGGGGGGGCAGATACGCAGTATTTT
V gene: TRBV7-2
D gene: TRBD2
clone size: -
J gene: TRBJ2-3

CDR3 protein: CSAGGGPNSYNEQFF
CDR3 DNA: TGCAGCGCCGGAGGGGGGCCCAACTCCTACAATGAGCAGTTCTTC
V gene: TRBV29-1
D gene: -
clone size: -
J gene: TRBJ2-1

CDR3 protein: CASSPSPGQPFSGANVLTF
CDR3 DNA: TGTGCCAGCAGCCCTAGCCCGGGACAGCCGTTCTCTGGGGCCAACGTCCTGACTTTC
V gene: TRBV7-6
D gene: TRBD1
clone size: -
J gene: TRBJ2-6

CDR3 protein: CASNPTNSDIQYF
CDR3 DNA: TGTGCCAGCAACCCGACGAACAGCGACATTCAGTACTTC
V gene: TRBV14
D gene: -
clone size: -
J gene: TRBJ2-4

CDR3 protein: CASSFPGGYGYTF
CDR3 DNA: TGTGCCAGCAGTTTTCCAGGGGGCTATGGCTACACCTTC
V gene: TRBV28
D gene: TRBD1
clone size: -
J gene: TRBJ1-2

CDR3 protein: CASSNLRLAGGRADTQYF
CDR3 DNA: TGTGCCAGCAGCAATCTAAGACTAGCGGGGGGCCGGGCAGATACGCAGTATTTT
V gene: TRBV5-4
D gene: TRBD2
clone size: -
J gene: TRBJ2-3

CDR3 protein: CASYRAGGEQFF
CDR3 DNA: TGTGCCAGCTACCGGGCGGGGGGTGAGCAGTTCTTC
V gene: TRBV2
D gene: TRBD2
clone size: -
J gene: TRBJ2-1

CDR3 protein: CASSLTTGPPYEQYF
CDR3 DNA: TGTGCCAGCAGTTTAACGACAGGCCCCCCCTACGAGCAGTACTTC
V gene: TRBV28
D gene: -
clone size: -
J gene: TRBJ2-7

CDR3 protein: CASSRGETQYF
CDR3 DNA: TGTGCCAGCTCTCGCGGGGAGACCCAGTACTTC
V gene: TRBV18
D gene: -
clone size: -
J gene: TRBJ2-5

CDR3 protein: CASSQNTF
CDR3 DNA: TGCGCCAGCAGTCAAAACACCTTC
V gene: TRBV23-1
D gene: -
clone size: once
J gene: TRBJ1-2

CDR3 protein: CASSPRRDRNYEQYF
CDR3 DNA: TGTGCCAGCAGTCCCCGAAGGGACAGAAACTACGAGCAGTACTTC
V gene: TRBV27
D gene: TRBD1
clone size: -
J gene: TRBJ2-7

CDR3 protein: CASSLAPGPPQNEQFF
CDR3 DNA: TGTGCCAGCAGCCTCGCACCGGGACCCCCGCAGAATGAGCAGTTCTTC
V gene: TRBV11-2
D gene: -
clone size: -
J gene: TRBJ2-1

CDR3 protein: CASSLVGGSNQPQHF
CDR3 DNA: TGTGCCAGCAGCTTGGTGGGGGGTAGCAATCAGCCCCAGCATTTT
V gene: TRBV5-5
D gene: -
clone size: -
J gene: TRBJ1-5

CDR3 protein: CASSLFSGVNTEAFF
CDR3 DNA: TGTGCCAGCAGCTTGTTTTCGGGTGTTAACACTGAAGCTTTCTTT
V gene: TRBV5-6
D gene: -
clone size: -
J gene: TRBJ1-1

CDR3 protein: CASSLDRVMETQYF
CDR3 DNA: TGTGCCAGCAGCTTAGACAGGGTAATGGAGACCCAGTACTTC
V gene: TRBV7-2
D gene: -
clone size: -
J gene: TRBJ2-5

CDR3 protein: CASSYRIRDQPQHF
CDR3 DNA: TGTGCCAGCAGTTATAGGATCCGTGATCAGCCCCAGCATTTT
V gene: TRBV6-5
D gene: -
clone size: -
J gene: TRBJ1-5

CDR3 protein: CASSIAGSYNSPLHF
CDR3 DNA: TGTGCCAGTAGTATCGCGGGGTCCTATAATTCACCCCTCCACTTT
V gene: TRBV19
D gene: -
clone size: -
J gene: TRBJ1-6

CDR3 protein: CATESPVGGSVYGYTF
CDR3 DNA: TGTGCCACCGAATCCCCGGTAGGGGGCTCGGTGTATGGCTACACCTTC
V gene: TRBV28
D gene: TRBD1
clone size: -
J gene: TRBJ1-2

CDR3 protein: CASSPWDRVTYEQYF
CDR3 DNA: TGTGCCAGCTCACCATGGGACAGGGTGACGTACGAGCAGTACTTC
V gene: TRBV18
D gene: TRBD1
clone size: few
J gene: TRBJ2-7

CDR3 protein: CASKTNSGTGGYRNTEAFF
CDR3 DNA: TGTGCCAGCAAAACGAATTCCGGGACAGGGGGCTATCGGAACACTGAAGCTTTCTTT
V gene: TRBV19
D gene: TRBD1
clone size: -
J gene: TRBJ1-1

CDR3 protein: CASSYIQGAEGGYTF
CDR3 DNA: TGTGCCAGCAGTTACATCCAGGGGGCGGAAGGTGGCTACACCTTC
V gene: TRBV6-5
D gene: TRBD1
clone size: -
J gene: TRBJ1-2

CDR3 protein: CASSYVREGNSPLHF
CDR3 DNA: TGTGCCAGCAGTTACGTCCGGGAGGGAAATTCACCCCTCCACTTT
V gene: TRBV6-5
D gene: -
clone size: -
J gene: TRBJ1-6

CDR3 protein: CASSLGGPLSYEQYF
CDR3 DNA: TGTGCCAGCAGCTTGGGGGGTCCACTCTCCTACGAGCAGTACTTC
V gene: TRBV5-4
D gene: -
clone size: once
J gene: TRBJ2-7

CDR3 protein: CASSEFIGPQHF
CDR3 DNA: TGTGCCAGTAGCGAATTTATAGGGCCCCAGCATTTT
V gene: TRBV19
D gene: -
clone size: -
J gene: TRBJ1-5

CDR3 protein: CASSQASLGTDTQYF
CDR3 DNA: TGTGCCAGCAGCCAAGCTAGTCTCGGCACAGATACGCAGTATTTT
V gene: TRBV4-2
D gene: -
clone size: -
J gene: TRBJ2-3

CDR3 protein: CASSFGAPYGYTF
CDR3 DNA: TGCGCCAGCAGCTTCGGGGCACCTTATGGCTACACCTTC
V gene: TRBV5-1
D gene: -
clone size: -
J gene: TRBJ1-2

CDR3 protein: CASSQQGYGYTF
CDR3 DNA: TGTGCCAGCAGTCAACAGGGGTATGGCTACACCTTC
V gene: TRBV27
D gene: TRBD1
clone size: few
J gene: TRBJ1-2

CDR3 protein: CASSLVGFEQYF
CDR3 DNA: TGCGCCAGCAGCTTGGTCGGGTTCGAGCAGTACTTC
V gene: TRBV5-1
D gene: -
clone size: -
J gene: TRBJ2-7

CDR3 protein: CAISEFATGTGQHYEQYF
CDR3 DNA: TGTGCCATCAGTGAGTTCGCAACGGGCACGGGACAGCACTACGAGCAGTACTTC
V gene: TRBV10-3
D gene: TRBD1
clone size: -
J gene: TRBJ2-7

CDR3 protein: CASSDRTTGNTIYF
CDR3 DNA: TGTGCCAGCAGTGATCGGACAACTGGAAACACCATATATTTT
V gene: TRBV6-1
D gene: -
clone size: -
J gene: TRBJ1-3

CDR3 protein: CASSFGDSAADTQYF
CDR3 DNA: TGCGCCAGCAGCTTTGGGGACTCCGCCGCAGATACGCAGTATTTT
V gene: TRBV5-1
D gene: -
clone size: -
J gene: TRBJ2-3

CDR3 protein: CASSLGRLGDEQYF
CDR3 DNA: TGTGCCAGCAGCTTAGGCAGGTTAGGTGACGAGCAGTACTTC
V gene: TRBV11-3
D gene: -
clone size: -
J gene: TRBJ2-7

CDR3 protein: CASSYSGVPEAFF
CDR3 DNA: TGTGCCAGCAGTTACTCCGGGGTCCCTGAAGCTTTCTTT
V gene: TRBV6-6
D gene: -
clone size: -
J gene: TRBJ1-1

CDR3 protein: CASSLDSSPTNTEAFF
CDR3 DNA: TGTGCCAGCAGCTTGGACTCTTCCCCTACGAACACTGAAGCTTTCTTT
V gene: TRBV5-4
D gene: -
clone size: -
J gene: TRBJ1-1

CDR3 protein: CARLRGPHRPDTQYF
CDR3 DNA: TGTGCCCGGCTTAGGGGGCCGCACCGCCCAGATACGCAGTATTTT
V gene: TRBV19
D gene: TRBD1
clone size: once
J gene: TRBJ2-3

CDR3 protein: CASSLSRDPRKYEQYF
CDR3 DNA: TGTGCCAGCAGCCTTTCCCGGGACCCCCGAAAGTACGAGCAGTACTTC
V gene: TRBV7-8
D gene: -
clone size: -
J gene: TRBJ2-7

CDR3 protein: CASSLGPETEAFF
CDR3 DNA: TGTGCCAGCAGCTTAGGGCCTGAGACTGAAGCTTTCTTT
V gene: TRBV7-9
D gene: -
clone size: -
J gene: TRBJ1-1

CDR3 protein: CASSEYLSATNEKLFF
CDR3 DNA: TGTGCCAGCAGTGAATATCTCTCGGCTACTAATGAAAAACTGTTTTTT
V gene: TRBV25-1
D gene: -
clone size: -
J gene: TRBJ1-4

CDR3 protein: CASSPTQGTAEQFF
CDR3 DNA: TGTGCCAGCAGCCCAACACAGGGTACCGCGGAGCAGTTCTTC
V gene: TRBV5-6
D gene: -
clone size: -
J gene: TRBJ2-1

CDR3 protein: CAISGGGGSYNEQFF
CDR3 DNA: TGTGCCATCAGTGGAGGGGGGGGCTCCTACAATGAGCAGTTCTTC
V gene: TRBV10-3
D gene: -
clone size: once
J gene: TRBJ2-1

CDR3 protein: CASSQGAGNQPQHF
CDR3 DNA: TGTGCCAGTAGCCAGGGGGCAGGCAATCAGCCCCAGCATTTT
V gene: TRBV19
D gene: TRBD1
clone size: -
J gene: TRBJ1-5

CDR3 protein: CASSEANLWGNQPQHF
CDR3 DNA: TGTGCCAGCAGTGAAGCCAATTTATGGGGCAATCAGCCCCAGCATTTT
V gene: TRBV6-1
D gene: -
clone size: -
J gene: TRBJ1-5

CDR3 protein: CASSYPRGGENTIYF
CDR3 DNA: TGTGCCAGCAGTTACCCACGGGGGGGCGAAAACACCATATATTTT
V gene: TRBV6-5
D gene: -
clone size: once
J gene: TRBJ1-3

CDR3 protein: CASSPGRAGTTQPQHF
CDR3 DNA: TGTGCCAGCAGCCCGGGGAGGGCCGGGACAACTCAGCCCCAGCATTTT
V gene: TRBV11-2
D gene: -
clone size: -
J gene: TRBJ1-5

CDR3 protein: CASSEDSNTEAFF
CDR3 DNA: TGCGCCAGCAGTGAGGACAGTAACACTGAAGCTTTCTTT
V gene: TRBV10-1
D gene: -
clone size: few
J gene: TRBJ1-1

CDR3 protein: CASSFLGGNQPQHF
CDR3 DNA: TGTGCCAGCAGCTTTTTGGGGGGCAATCAGCCCCAGCATTTT
V gene: TRBV11-3
D gene: -
clone size: -
J gene: TRBJ1-5

CDR3 protein: CASSFRQGSTDTQYF
CDR3 DNA: TGTGCCAGCAGCTTCCGACAGGGAAGTACAGATACGCAGTATTTT
V gene: TRBV5-4
D gene: TRBD1
clone size: -
J gene: TRBJ2-3

CDR3 protein: CASSIVSSGNTIYF
CDR3 DNA: TGTGCCAGCAGCATCGTTAGCTCTGGAAACACCATATATTTT
V gene: TRBV7-9
D gene: -
clone size: -
J gene: TRBJ1-3

CDR3 protein: CASSVGLAGGRETQYF
CDR3 DNA: TGTGCCAGCAGCGTAGGGCTAGCGGGGGGGCGGGAGACCCAGTACTTC
V gene: TRBV9
D gene: TRBD2
clone size: -
J gene: TRBJ2-5

CDR3 protein: CAITDGGFGANVLTF
CDR3 DNA: TGTGCCATCACCGACGGGGGCTTTGGGGCCAACGTCCTGACTTTC
V gene: TRBV10-3
D gene: -
clone size: -
J gene: TRBJ2-6